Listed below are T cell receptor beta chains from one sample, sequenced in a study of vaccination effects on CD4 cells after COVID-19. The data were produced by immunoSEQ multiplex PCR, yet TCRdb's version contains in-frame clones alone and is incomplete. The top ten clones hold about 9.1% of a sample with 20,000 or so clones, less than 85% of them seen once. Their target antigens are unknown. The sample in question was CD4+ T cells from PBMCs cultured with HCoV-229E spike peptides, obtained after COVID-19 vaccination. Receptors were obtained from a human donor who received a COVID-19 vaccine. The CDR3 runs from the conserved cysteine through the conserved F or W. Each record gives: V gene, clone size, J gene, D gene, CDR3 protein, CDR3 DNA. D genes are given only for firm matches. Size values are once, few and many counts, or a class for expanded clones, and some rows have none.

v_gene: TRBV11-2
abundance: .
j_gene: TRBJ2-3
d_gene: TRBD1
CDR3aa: CASSLDSVQGADTQYF
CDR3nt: TGTGCCAGCAGCTTAGATTCTGTACAGGGGGCAGATACGCAGTATTTT

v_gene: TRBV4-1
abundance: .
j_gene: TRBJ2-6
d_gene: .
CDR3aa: CASSQGGRGPSSGANVLTF
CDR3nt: TGCGCCAGCAGCCAAGGAGGCCGGGGGCCGAGCTCTGGGGCCAACGTCCTGACTTTC

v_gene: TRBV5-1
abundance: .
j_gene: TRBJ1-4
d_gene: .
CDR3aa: CASRSEGEKLFF
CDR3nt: TGCGCCAGCAGATCGGAGGGAGAAAAACTGTTTTTT

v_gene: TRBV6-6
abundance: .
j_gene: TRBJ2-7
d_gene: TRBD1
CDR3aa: CASTPGQGLEQYF
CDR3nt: TGTGCCAGCACCCCGGGACAGGGACTCGAGCAGTACTTC

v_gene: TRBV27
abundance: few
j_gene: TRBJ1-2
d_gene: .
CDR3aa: CASGAGPHQSGYTF
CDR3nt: TGTGCCAGCGGTGCCGGGCCCCACCAAAGTGGCTACACCTTC

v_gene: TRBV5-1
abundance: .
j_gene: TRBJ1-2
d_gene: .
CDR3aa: CASSLASADYGYTF
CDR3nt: TGCGCCAGCAGCTTGGCCTCGGCAGACTATGGCTACACCTTC

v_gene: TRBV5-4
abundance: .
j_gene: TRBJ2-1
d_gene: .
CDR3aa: CASSYGGDSSYNEQFF
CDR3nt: TGTGCCAGCAGCTACGGAGGTGATAGCTCCTACAATGAGCAGTTCTTC

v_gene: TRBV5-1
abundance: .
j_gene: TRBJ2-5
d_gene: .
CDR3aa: CASSVGQPQETQYF
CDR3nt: TGCGCCAGCAGCGTAGGACAGCCCCAAGAGACCCAGTACTTC

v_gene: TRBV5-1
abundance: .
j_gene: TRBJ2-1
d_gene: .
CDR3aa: CASSLVGEPYNEQFF
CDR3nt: TGCGCCAGCAGCTTGGTTGGGGAGCCATACAATGAGCAGTTCTTC

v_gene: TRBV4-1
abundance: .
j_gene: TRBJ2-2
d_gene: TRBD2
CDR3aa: CASSQGLAGGSEVGELFF
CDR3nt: TGCGCCAGCAGCCAAGGACTAGCGGGGGGTTCTGAGGTCGGGGAGCTGTTTTTT

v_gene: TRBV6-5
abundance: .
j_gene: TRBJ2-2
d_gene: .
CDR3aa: CASSRIANTGELFF
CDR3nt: TGTGCCAGCAGTCGGATAGCCAACACCGGGGAGCTGTTTTTT

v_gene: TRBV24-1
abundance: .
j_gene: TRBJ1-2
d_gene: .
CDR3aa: CATSNYYGYTF
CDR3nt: TGTGCCACCAGCAACTACTATGGCTACACCTTC

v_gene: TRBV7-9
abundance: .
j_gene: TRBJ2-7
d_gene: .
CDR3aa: CASSLDSSVQYF
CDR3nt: TGTGCCAGCAGCTTGGACAGCTCTGTGCAGTACTTC

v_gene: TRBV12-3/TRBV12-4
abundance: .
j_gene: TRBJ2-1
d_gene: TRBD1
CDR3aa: CASKGQGNNEQFF
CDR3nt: TGTGCCAGCAAAGGACAGGGGAATAATGAGCAGTTCTTC

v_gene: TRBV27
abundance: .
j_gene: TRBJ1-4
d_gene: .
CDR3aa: CASSPGDLSRDEKLFF
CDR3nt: TGTGCCAGCAGTCCGGGGGACCTCTCTCGAGATGAAAAACTGTTTTTT

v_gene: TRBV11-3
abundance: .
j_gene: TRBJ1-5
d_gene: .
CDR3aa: CASSSPTGYSNQPQHF
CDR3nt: TGTGCCAGCAGCTCTCCGACAGGTTATAGCAATCAGCCCCAGCATTTT

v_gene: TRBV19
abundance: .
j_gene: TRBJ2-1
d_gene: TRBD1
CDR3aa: CASSITEAGGGEQFF
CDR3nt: TGTGCCAGTAGTATAACGGAGGCAGGGGGCGGAGAGCAGTTCTTC

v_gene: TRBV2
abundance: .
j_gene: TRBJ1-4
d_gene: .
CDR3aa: CASSQGREKLFF
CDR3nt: TGTGCCAGCTCCCAGGGCCGGGAAAAACTGTTTTTT

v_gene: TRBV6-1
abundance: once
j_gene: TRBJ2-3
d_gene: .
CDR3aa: CASSEGGAVWTDTQYF
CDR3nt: TGTGCCAGCAGTGAAGGGGGGGCGGTTTGGACAGATACGCAGTATTTT

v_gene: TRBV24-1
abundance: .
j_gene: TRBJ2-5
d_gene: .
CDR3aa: CATSDSKGDQETQYF
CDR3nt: TGTGCCACCAGTGATTCCAAGGGGGATCAAGAGACCCAGTACTTC

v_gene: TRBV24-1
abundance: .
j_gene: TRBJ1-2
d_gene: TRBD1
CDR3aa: CATSDGGQGAYGYTF
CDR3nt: TGTGCCACCAGTGATGGTGGACAGGGTGCCTATGGCTACACCTTC

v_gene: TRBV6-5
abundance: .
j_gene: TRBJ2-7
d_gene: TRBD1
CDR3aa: CAHRQGSPHEQYF
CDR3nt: TGTGCCCACAGACAGGGTTCTCCCCACGAGCAGTACTTC

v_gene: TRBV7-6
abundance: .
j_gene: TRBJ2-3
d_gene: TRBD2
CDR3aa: CASSNGLAGVIGTDTQYF
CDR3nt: TGTGCCAGCAGCAACGGACTAGCGGGAGTTATTGGCACAGATACGCAGTATTTT

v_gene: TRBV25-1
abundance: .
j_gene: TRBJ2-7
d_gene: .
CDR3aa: CASSYSSPNSYEQYF
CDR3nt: TGTGCCAGCAGTTACAGCTCCCCAAACTCCTACGAGCAGTACTTC

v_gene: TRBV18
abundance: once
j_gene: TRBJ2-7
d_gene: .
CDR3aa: CASSPPAVAYEQYF
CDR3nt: TGTGCCAGCTCACCCCCGGCCGTAGCCTACGAGCAGTACTTC

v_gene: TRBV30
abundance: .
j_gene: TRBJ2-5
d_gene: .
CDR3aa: CAWSTGAWRGETQYF
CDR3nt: TGTGCCTGGAGTACCGGGGCCTGGAGAGGGGAGACCCAGTACTTC

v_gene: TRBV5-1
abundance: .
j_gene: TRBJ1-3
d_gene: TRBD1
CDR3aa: CASSLDRGPTGNTIYF
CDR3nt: TGCGCCAGCAGCTTGGACAGGGGGCCTACTGGAAACACCATATATTTT

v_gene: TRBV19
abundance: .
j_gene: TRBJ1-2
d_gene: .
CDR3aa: CASSIERQDYGYTF
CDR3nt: TGTGCCAGTAGTATAGAGAGACAGGACTATGGCTACACCTTC

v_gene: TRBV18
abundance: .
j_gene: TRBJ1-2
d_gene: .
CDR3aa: CASSPREGLNYGYTF
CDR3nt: TGTGCCAGCTCACCACGGGAGGGCTTAAACTATGGCTACACCTTC

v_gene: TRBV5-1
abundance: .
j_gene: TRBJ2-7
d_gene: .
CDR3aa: CASSGGGVGPYEQYF
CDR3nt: TGCGCCAGCAGCGGAGGAGGGGTGGGCCCCTACGAGCAGTACTTC

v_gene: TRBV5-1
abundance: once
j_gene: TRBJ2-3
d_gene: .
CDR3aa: CASSWDVRGGADTQYF
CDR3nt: TGCGCCAGCAGCTGGGACGTCCGTGGGGGCGCAGATACGCAGTATTTT

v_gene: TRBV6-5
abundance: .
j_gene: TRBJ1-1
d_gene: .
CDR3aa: CASIPGTGRPEAFF
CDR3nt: TGTGCCAGTATTCCCGGGACCGGTCGACCGGAAGCTTTCTTT

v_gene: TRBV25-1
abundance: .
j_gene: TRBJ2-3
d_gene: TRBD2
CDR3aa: CATAGRGTDTQYF
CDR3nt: TGTGCCACCGCGGGGAGGGGTACAGATACGCAGTATTTT

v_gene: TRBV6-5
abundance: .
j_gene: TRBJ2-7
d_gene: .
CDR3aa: CASARPGLIYEQYF
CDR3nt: TGTGCCAGCGCGCGCCCGGGGTTGATCTACGAGCAGTACTTC

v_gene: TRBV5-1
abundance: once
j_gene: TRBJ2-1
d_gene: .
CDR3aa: CASSFAGGDLYNEQFF
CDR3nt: TGCGCCAGCAGCTTCGCGGGCGGGGACCTATACAATGAGCAGTTCTTC

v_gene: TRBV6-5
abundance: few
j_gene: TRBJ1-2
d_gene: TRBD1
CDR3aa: CASREDRGPYGYTF
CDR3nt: TGTGCCAGCAGGGAGGACAGGGGACCCTATGGCTACACCTTC